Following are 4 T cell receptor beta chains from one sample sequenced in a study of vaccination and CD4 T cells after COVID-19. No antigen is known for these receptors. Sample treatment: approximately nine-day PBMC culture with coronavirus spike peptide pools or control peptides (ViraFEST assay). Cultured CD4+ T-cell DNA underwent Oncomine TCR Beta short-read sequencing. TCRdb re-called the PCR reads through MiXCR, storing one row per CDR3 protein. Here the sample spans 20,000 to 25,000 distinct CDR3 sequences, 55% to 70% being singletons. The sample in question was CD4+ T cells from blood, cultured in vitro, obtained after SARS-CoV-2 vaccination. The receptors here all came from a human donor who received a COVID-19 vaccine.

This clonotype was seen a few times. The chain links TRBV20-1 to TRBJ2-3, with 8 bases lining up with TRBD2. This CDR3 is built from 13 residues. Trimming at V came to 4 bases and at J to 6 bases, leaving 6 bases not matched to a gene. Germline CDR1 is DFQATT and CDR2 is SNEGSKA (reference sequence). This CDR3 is CSAIGGAGDTQYF. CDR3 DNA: TGCAGTGCTATCGGGGGGGCCGGGGATACGCAGTATTTT.

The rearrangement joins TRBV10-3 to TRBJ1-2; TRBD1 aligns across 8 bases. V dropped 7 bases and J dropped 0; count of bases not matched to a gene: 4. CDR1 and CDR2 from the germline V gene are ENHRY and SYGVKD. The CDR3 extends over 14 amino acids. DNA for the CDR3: TGTGCCATCACCGGACAGGGAACTAACTATGGCTACACCTTC. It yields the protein CAITGQGTNYGYTF.

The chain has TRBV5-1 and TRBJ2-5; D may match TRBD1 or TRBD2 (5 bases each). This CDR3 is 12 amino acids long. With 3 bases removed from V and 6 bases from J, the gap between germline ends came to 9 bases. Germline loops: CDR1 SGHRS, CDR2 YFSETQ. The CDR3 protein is CASSWDGKTQYF. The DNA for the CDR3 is TGCGCCAGCAGCTGGGACGGGAAGACCCAGTACTTC.

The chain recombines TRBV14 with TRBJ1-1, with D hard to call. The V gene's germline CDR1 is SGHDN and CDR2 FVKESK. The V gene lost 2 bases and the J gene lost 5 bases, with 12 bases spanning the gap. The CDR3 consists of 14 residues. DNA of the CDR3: TGTGCCAGCAGCCAATGGAGAGACGGAACTGAAGCTTTCTTT. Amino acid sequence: CASSQWRDGTEAFF.